These T cell receptor beta chains were read from a single sample in a study of Graves' ophthalmopathy and Graves' hyperthyroidism. In TCRdb, the multiplex PCR reads were re-called with MiXCR into one record per CDR3 protein. Here the sample spans 620,000 or so distinct CDR3 sequences, approximately 21% being singletons. Sequenced sample: peripheral blood. Receptor source: a woman under 30 with stable Graves' hyperthyroidism. Some clones in this sample may be carry-over from other donors' samples. The CDR3 runs from the conserved cysteine through the conserved F or W. D genes are given only for firm matches. Rows may omit the clone size; those that give it use once, few, many or a size class.

V	size	J	D	CDR3	DNA
TRBV24-1	-	TRBJ1-5	TRBD1	CATSDRQGASQPQHF	TGTGCCACCAGTGATCGACAGGGCGCCTCTCAGCCCCAGCATTTT
TRBV28	few	TRBJ2-7	-	CASSQYLTEQYF	TGTGCCAGCAGTCAATACCTCACCGAGCAGTACTTC
TRBV10-3	many	TRBJ1-2	-	CAISENSDGYTF	TGTGCCATCAGTGAGAACAGTGATGGCTACACCTTC
TRBV25-1	many	TRBJ1-1	TRBD1	CASSGRRGNPNTEAFF	TGTGCCAGCAGTGGCCGCAGGGGGAACCCTAACACTGAAGCTTTCTTT
TRBV29-1	many	TRBJ1-1	-	CSGEADQNTEAFF	TGCAGCGGCGAGGCGGACCAGAACACTGAAGCTTTCTTT
TRBV6-1	many	TRBJ1-3	-	CASSPQDRPSSGNTIYF	TGTGCCAGCAGTCCTCAGGACAGACCCAGCTCTGGAAACACCATATATTTT
TRBV28	-	TRBJ2-7	-	CASVRGARTYEQYF	TGTGCCAGCGTCCGGGGGGCCAGGACCTACGAGCAGTACTTC
TRBV6-1	-	TRBJ1-2	-	CASTNAYGYTF	TGCGCCAGCACCAATGCCTATGGCTACACCTTC
TRBV28	many	TRBJ2-7	TRBD2	CASSLGGSSSYEQYF	TGTGCCAGCAGTTTGGGGGGGTCCAGCTCCTACGAGCAGTACTTC
TRBV13	-	TRBJ2-7	-	CASTLRVRPYEQYF	TGTGCCAGCACCTTGCGGGTCCGACCCTACGAGCAGTACTTC
TRBV29-1	many	TRBJ2-7	-	CSVESGAQNEQYF	TGCAGCGTTGAATCCGGGGCGCAAAACGAGCAGTACTTC
TRBV27	many	TRBJ2-2	-	CASSLSVANTGELFF	TGTGCCAGCAGTTTATCCGTCGCGAACACCGGGGAGCTGTTTTTT
TRBV2	many	TRBJ2-2	TRBD2	CASSEVAGATNTGELFF	TGTGCCAGCAGTGAGGTAGCGGGAGCAACGAACACCGGGGAGCTGTTTTTT
TRBV7-3	-	TRBJ1-6	TRBD1	CASSPSGGLLALHF	TGTGCCAGCAGCCCATCAGGGGGCCTCTTGGCCCTCCACTTT
TRBV11-1	few	TRBJ2-2	-	CASSRHAGPYNTGELFF	TGTGCCAGCAGCCGCCACGCCGGGCCATACAACACCGGGGAGCTGTTTTTT
TRBV6-2/TRBV6-3	-	TRBJ2-5	-	CASSQPPQETQYF	TGTGCCAGCAGTCAACCACCCCAAGAGACCCAGTACTTC
TRBV11-2	-	TRBJ1-1	TRBD1	CASSANRGRRSAEAFF	TGTGCCAGCAGCGCTAACAGGGGGAGGAGGAGTGCTGAAGCTTTCTTT
TRBV4-1	many	TRBJ2-7	TRBD2	CASSQAQRGPYEQYF	TGCGCCAGCAGCCAAGCCCAGCGGGGCCCCTACGAGCAGTACTTC
TRBV20-1	many	TRBJ1-1	-	CSASGPGDGSEAFF	TGCAGTGCTAGTGGACCGGGGGATGGGTCTGAAGCTTTCTTT
TRBV12-3/TRBV12-4	many	TRBJ2-7	TRBD1	CASSPRSGTGKYEQYF	TGTGCCAGCAGCCCGAGGAGCGGGACAGGGAAATACGAGCAGTACTTC
TRBV28	-	TRBJ1-5	TRBD1	CASSLGQGLSNQPQHF	TGTGCCAGCAGCCTGGGACAGGGACTTAGCAATCAGCCCCAGCATTTT
TRBV5-1	many	TRBJ1-1	-	CASSFQGGHGTEAFF	TGCGCCAGCAGCTTTCAGGGTGGTCATGGCACTGAAGCTTTCTTT
TRBV6-1	-	TRBJ2-2	TRBD1	CASSDRQGAYGELFF	TGTGCCAGCAGTGACCGACAGGGGGCTTACGGGGAGCTGTTTTTT
TRBV6-1	-	TRBJ2-7	-	CASSREGAYEQYF	TGTGCCAGCAGCCGAGAGGGGGCCTACGAGCAGTACTTC
TRBV19	few	TRBJ1-2	TRBD1	CASSISGGYPRAGYTF	TGTGCCAGTAGTATCTCAGGGGGCTACCCCCGCGCTGGCTACACCTTC
TRBV6-1	many	TRBJ1-2	-	CASRETADYGYTF	TGTGCCAGCAGAGAGACGGCAGACTATGGCTACACCTTC
TRBV5-1	few	TRBJ2-5	-	CASSLEGRGEETQYF	TGCGCCAGCAGCTTGGAGGGTAGGGGTGAAGAGACCCAGTACTTC
TRBV14	many	TRBJ2-7	-	CASSQVVGSVRYEQYF	TGTGCCAGCAGCCAAGTAGTGGGCAGCGTTCGCTACGAGCAGTACTTC
TRBV6-1	many	TRBJ1-5	-	CASRSGPNQPQHF	TGTGCCAGCAGGTCCGGGCCAAATCAGCCCCAGCATTTT
TRBV28	many	TRBJ2-7	TRBD2	CASSPGLARSYEQYF	TGTGCCAGCAGTCCGGGACTAGCGAGATCCTACGAGCAGTACTTC
TRBV6-1	once	TRBJ1-1	-	CASSPDVLRGGGTEAFF	TGTGCCAGCAGCCCAGACGTCCTTAGGGGTGGTGGGACTGAAGCTTTCTTT
TRBV29-1	-	TRBJ1-3	-	CSVEEEGSAIYF	TGCAGCGTTGAAGAAGAGGGTAGCGCCATATATTTT
TRBV6-5	many	TRBJ1-6	-	CASSYVRGYSPLHF	TGTGCCAGCAGTTACGTCAGGGGATATTCACCCCTCCACTTT
TRBV9	-	TRBJ2-7	TRBD1	CASSVDAGGYEQYF	TGTGCCAGCAGCGTAGATGCAGGGGGCTACGAGCAGTACTTC
TRBV5-1	many	TRBJ2-7	TRBD1	CASSLGTGAWYEQYF	TGCGCCAGCAGCCTCGGTACAGGGGCCTGGTACGAGCAGTACTTC
TRBV27	many	TRBJ1-2	-	CASSSGGTLFYGYTF	TGTGCCAGCAGTTCAGGCGGGACCCTGTTCTATGGCTACACCTTC
TRBV12-3/TRBV12-4	many	TRBJ2-2	-	CASSLVAEQGNTGELFF	TGTGCCAGCAGTTTAGTAGCGGAACAGGGGAACACCGGGGAGCTGTTTTTT
TRBV6-2/TRBV6-3	many	TRBJ1-1	-	CASSYSAGAMNTEAFF	TGTGCCAGCAGTTACTCGGCGGGGGCTATGAACACTGAAGCTTTCTTT
TRBV6-5	many	TRBJ1-5	-	CASRQYSNQPQHF	TGTGCCAGCAGACAGTATAGCAATCAGCCCCAGCATTTT
TRBV15	many	TRBJ2-5	TRBD1	CATSSGGQGNQETQYF	TGTGCCACCAGCAGTGGGGGACAGGGTAACCAAGAGACCCAGTACTTC
TRBV7-2	few	TRBJ2-5	-	CASSFAGTQEGETQYF	TGTGCCAGCAGCTTCGCCGGGACACAGGAGGGAGAGACCCAGTACTTC
TRBV29-1	many	TRBJ2-5	TRBD2	CSVAGGGQQTQYF	TGCAGCGTTGCTGGCGGGGGGCAGCAGACCCAGTACTTC
TRBV10-2	many	TRBJ2-5	TRBD2	CASSELAGVETQYF	TGCGCCAGCAGTGAGCTAGCGGGAGTAGAGACCCAGTACTTC
TRBV29-1	-	TRBJ1-1	-	CSVDNGHMNTEAFF	TGCAGCGTTGATAACGGACACATGAACACTGAAGCTTTCTTT
TRBV19	-	TRBJ2-7	TRBD2	CASNPSGRKYEQYF	TGTGCCAGTAATCCTAGCGGGAGGAAGTACGAGCAGTACTTC
TRBV7-6	many	TRBJ1-5	-	CASSSGISNQPQHF	TGTGCCAGCAGCTCCGGGATTAGCAATCAGCCCCAGCATTTT
TRBV5-1	-	TRBJ2-5	TRBD1	CASSLVPTGGTPRYF	TGCGCCAGCAGCTTGGTGCCCACAGGGGGCACCCCTCGGTACTTC
TRBV12-3/TRBV12-4	many	TRBJ2-2	-	CASSFVRTGELFF	TGTGCCAGCAGTTTCGTGAGGACCGGGGAGCTGTTTTTT
TRBV10-3	-	TRBJ2-7	-	CAISGNSRYEQYF	TGTGCCATCAGTGGGAACAGTCGCTACGAGCAGTACTTC
TRBV12-3/TRBV12-4	few	TRBJ1-1	TRBD1	CASSLFRRGLKTNTEAFF	TGTGCCAGCAGTTTATTCCGCAGGGGGCTAAAGACGAACACTGAAGCTTTCTTT
TRBV6-5	many	TRBJ1-1	-	CASSYYTGGWSDTEAFF	TGTGCCAGCAGTTACTACACCGGAGGGTGGTCGGACACTGAAGCTTTCTTT
TRBV7-2	once	TRBJ1-2	TRBD1	CASSSNTGDGYTF	TGTGCCAGCAGCTCAAACACAGGGGATGGCTACACCTTC
TRBV7-1	-	TRBJ1-1	TRBD1	CASSSALTETRDRLVTGAFF	TGTGCCAGCAGCTCCGCACTCACCGAGACCCGGGACAGGTTGGTCACTGGAGCTTTCTTT
TRBV7-6	many	TRBJ2-5	TRBD1	CASSRTGEGETQYF	TGTGCCAGCAGCCGGACAGGGGAAGGAGAGACCCAGTACTTC
TRBV7-2	many	TRBJ1-5	-	CASSLKGQGNQPQHF	TGTGCCAGCAGCTTAAAGGGGCAGGGCAATCAGCCCCAGCATTTT